This TCR beta chain was obtained from a study of technical replicates of blood from several donors. Some clones are missing from TCRdb's copy, which holds only in-frame ones; the method was immunoSEQ multiplex PCR. The repertoire holds 80,000 or so clones, around 94% seen once, with about 0.4% in the top ten. CDR3 length: 12 amino acids. Germline CDR1 reads SGHRS; CDR2 reads YFSETQ. Trimming shortened V by 2 bases and J by 7 bases, and 6 bases separated the two germline ends. This clone was seen more than once but under ten times. The chain employs TRBV5-1 and TRBJ1-4; no clear D gene. Sequencing was carried out using T cells isolated from PBMCs. The sequence was collected from a human donor in good health. The DNA for the CDR3 is TGCGCCAGCAGCTTACGGTCTGAAAAACTGTTTTTT. It specifies CASSLRSEKLFF.